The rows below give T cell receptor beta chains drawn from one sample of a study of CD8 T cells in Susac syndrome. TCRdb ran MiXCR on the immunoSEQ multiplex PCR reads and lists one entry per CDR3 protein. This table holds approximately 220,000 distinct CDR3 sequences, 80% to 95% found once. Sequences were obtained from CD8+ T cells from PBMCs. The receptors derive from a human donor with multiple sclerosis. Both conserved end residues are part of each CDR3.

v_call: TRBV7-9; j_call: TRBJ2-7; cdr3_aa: CASSPRDGYEQYF
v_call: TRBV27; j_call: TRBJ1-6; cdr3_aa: CASSRDTNSPLHF
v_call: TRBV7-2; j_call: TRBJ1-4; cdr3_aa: CASSLLPVQGPDEKLFF
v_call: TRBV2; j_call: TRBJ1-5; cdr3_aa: CASSERQNQPQHF
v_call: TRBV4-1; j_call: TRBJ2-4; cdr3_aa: CASSLLLLDRGQAKNIQYF
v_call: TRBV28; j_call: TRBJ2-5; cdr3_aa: CASSRYRETQYF
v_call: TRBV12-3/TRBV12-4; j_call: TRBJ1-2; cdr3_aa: CASSWGHYGDGYTF
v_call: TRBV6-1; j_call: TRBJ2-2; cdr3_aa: CASSPLTGSRHTGELFF
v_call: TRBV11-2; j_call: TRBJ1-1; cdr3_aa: CASSPGQGDLGTEAFF
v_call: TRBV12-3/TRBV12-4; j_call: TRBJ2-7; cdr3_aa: CAHEGRYAGQNYEQYF
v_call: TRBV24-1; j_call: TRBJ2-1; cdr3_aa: CATSDAGLAPNEQFF
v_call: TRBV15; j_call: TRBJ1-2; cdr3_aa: CATSRVPGGRANYGYTF
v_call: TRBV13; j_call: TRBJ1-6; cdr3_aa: CASSPDLHSPLHF
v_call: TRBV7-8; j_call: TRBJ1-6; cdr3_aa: CASSSLVTPADNSPLHF
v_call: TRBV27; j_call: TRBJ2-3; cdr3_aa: CASTDLTDTQYF
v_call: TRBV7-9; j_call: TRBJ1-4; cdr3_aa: CASSLATDSTNEKLFF
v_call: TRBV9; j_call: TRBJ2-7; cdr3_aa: CASSVATAYEQYF
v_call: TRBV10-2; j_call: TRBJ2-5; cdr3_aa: CASSESGGEETQYF
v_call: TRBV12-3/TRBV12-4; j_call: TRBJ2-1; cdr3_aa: CASRPGGGPRNEQFF
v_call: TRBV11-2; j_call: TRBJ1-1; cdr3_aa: CASNRINTEAFF
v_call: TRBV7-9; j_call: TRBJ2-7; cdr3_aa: CASSFRGGSGSYEQYF
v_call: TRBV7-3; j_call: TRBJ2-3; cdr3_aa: CASSLSGFTDTQYF